This T cell receptor (beta chain) comes out of a study of identical twins. TCRdb re-called the 5' RACE reads with MiXCR, one entry per CDR3 protein. Here the sample spans about 660,000 distinct CDR3 sequences, 8.5% to 9.5% being singletons. There are a few counts of this clonotype. The sample also formed part of further work on yellow fever vaccine responses in identical twins.

Source material: PBMCs. The sequence derives from a woman aged 18-29 years in good health.

The CDR3 DNA reads as TGTGCCAGCAGTGGACTAGCGGCCTACGAGCAGTACTTC. Translation: CASSGLAAYEQYF. The chain uses TRBV6-6 and TRBJ2-7, with 10 bases aligning to TRBD2. Looked up from germline, CDR1 is MNHNY and CDR2 is SVGAGI (reference sequence). V gave up 5 bases and J gave up 2 bases; unmatched junction bases: 0. This CDR3 is 13 amino acids long.